This T cell receptor beta chain was captured by sequencing in a study of shared clonotypes between healthy human individuals. Points on this clone: Its antigen remains unknown.

Overall study results and limits: Lower generation probabilities were found for non-shared clonotypes than for those shared by all four donors. Limitation of the genetic and exposure-history diversity represented came from the few donors.

Terminally differentiated effector memory CD45RA+ cells were excluded from the naive CD8 cells, which were CD45RO-negative and positively selected for CCR7. This table comes from immunoSEQ multiplex PCR, and its TCRdb copy is limited to in-frame clones, with some not included. Here the sample spans about 680,000 clones, under 95% being singletons. The CDR3 runs to 16 residues. Germline CDR1 is MNHEY and CDR2 is SMNVEV (reference sequence). The V and J ends lost 5 bases and 2 bases respectively, with 19 bases between them. The sequenced material came from naive CD8+ T cells sorted from blood. V and J are TRBV27 and TRBJ2-7, with D perhaps TRBD2 (7 bases). The receptor comes from a man aged 25-45 years in good health. The CDR3 protein is CASSPEGGRAPYEQYF. In DNA, the CDR3 is TGTGCCAGCAGTCCCGAGGGGGGGCGCGCACCCTACGAGCAGTACTTC.